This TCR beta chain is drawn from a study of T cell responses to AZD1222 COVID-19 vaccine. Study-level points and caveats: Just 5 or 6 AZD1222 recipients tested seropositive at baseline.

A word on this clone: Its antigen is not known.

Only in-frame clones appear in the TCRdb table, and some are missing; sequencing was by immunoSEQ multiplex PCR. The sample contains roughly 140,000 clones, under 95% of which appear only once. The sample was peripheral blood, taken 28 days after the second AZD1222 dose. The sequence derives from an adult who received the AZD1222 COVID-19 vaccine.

CDR3 coding DNA: TGCGCCAGCAGCCTCGGTATGGGCACAGATACGCAGTATTTT. Translated, it gives CASSLGMGTDTQYF. This rearrangement joins TRBV5-1 to TRBJ2-3; unclear D gene. The V end was cut by 4 bases, the J end by 1 base, with 10 bases between. CDR3 length: 14 residues. Germline V gene sequence: CDR1 SGHRS, CDR2 YFSETQ.